These 31 T cell receptor beta chains came from one sample sequenced in a study of blood T cell repertoires in COVID-19. TCRdb keeps only in-frame clones here, not all; method: immunoSEQ multiplex PCR. The table lists around 130,000 clones, 85% to 90% of them singletons. Material for sequencing was peripheral blood. The receptors derive from a man in his sixties or seventies with active COVID-19.

This clone appeared once. The chain is built from TRBV5-1 and TRBJ2-5; 7 nucleotides align to TRBD2. V lost 6 bases, J lost 2 bases, and 7 bases stayed unmatched. The CDR3 totals 14 residues. Germline V gives CDR1 SGHRS, CDR2 YFSETQ. CDR3 sequence reads: CASTRDYPQETQYF. The CDR3 DNA sequence: TGCGCCAGCACCCGGGACTATCCTCAAGAGACCCAGTACTTC.

This rearrangement joins TRBV27 to TRBJ1-2, with D perhaps matching TRBD1 (5 bases). The V and J ends lost 5 bases and 4 bases respectively, with 14 bases between them. Germline V gene data show CDR1 as MNHEY and CDR2 as SMNVEV (reference sequence). This CDR3 region has 14 residues. CDR3 sequence: CASSTTYRSYGYTF. CDR3 nucleotides: TGTGCCAGCAGTACAACTTACAGGAGCTATGGCTACACCTTC.

The chain has TRBV30 and TRBJ1-5; 7 bases are shared with TRBD1. V was clipped by 3 bases and J by 2 bases; unmatched bases: 1. CDR1 is GTSNPN, CDR2 SVGIG, per germline (reference sequence). The CDR3 extends over 13 amino acids. As DNA, the CDR3 is TGTGCCTGGAGAGGGACAGGCAATCAGCCCCAGCATTTT. This codes for CAWRGTGNQPQHF. The variable domain in full, with the rest retrieved from reference TRBV30 and TRBJ1-5, is SQTIHQWPATLVQPVGSPLSLECTVEGTSNPNLYWYRQAAGRGLQLLFYSVGIGQISSEVPQNLSASRPQDRQFILSSKKLLLSDSGFYLCAWRGTGNQPQHFGDGTRLSIL.

The chain carries TRBV6-5 and TRBJ2-7; possibly TRBD1 for D (5 bases). The germline gives CDR1 MNHEY, CDR2 SVGAGI. The V and J ends lost 6 bases and 4 bases respectively, with 13 bases between them. The CDR3 extends over 13 amino acids. In DNA form, the CDR3 reads TGTGCCAGCAGGAAGGCAGGGTTTTACGAGCAGTACTTC. Translation gives CASRKAGFYEQYF.

This chain connects TRBV7-2 to TRBJ1-1, with a tentative D call TRBD1 (5 bases). The CDR3 totals 15 residues. The ends were cut back, 1 base at V and 0 bases at J, with 9 bases in the middle. Germline V gene data show CDR1 as SGHTA and CDR2 as FQGNSA. The CDR3 here is CASSLVLQVNTEAFF. For the CDR3, the DNA is TGTGCCAGCAGCTTAGTTCTACAGGTGAACACTGAAGCTTTCTTT.

This chain links TRBV5-1 with TRBJ2-2; the match to TRBD2 covers 10 bases. The V segment lost 4 bases and the J segment 3 bases; nucleotides outside the gene matches: 9. Germline CDR1 reads SGHRS; CDR2 reads YFSETQ. The CDR3 sequence is 17 residues long. The DNA for the CDR3 is TGCGCCAGCAGCGCCCCTAGCGGGAGAAAGGACACCGGGGAGCTGTTTTTT. It translates to CASSAPSGRKDTGELFF.

The rearrangement joins TRBV28 to TRBJ1-4; no firm D call. The CDR3 is 16 amino acids. From germline, CDR1 is MDHEN and CDR2 SYDVKM. V dropped 0 bases and J dropped 3 bases, with 11 bases sitting between them. This CDR3 reads CASSLWPAEANEKLFF. The DNA of the CDR3 is TGTGCCAGCAGTTTATGGCCGGCGGAGGCTAATGAAAAACTGTTTTTT.

This chain links TRBV19 with TRBJ2-3; 8 nucleotides match TRBD2. In germline, CDR1 is LNHDA, CDR2 SQIVND (reference sequence). This CDR3 comprises 15 residues. With V trimmed by 2 bases and J by 2 bases, 3 bases remained unmatched. The CDR3 region is CASSISGGFTDTQYF. Written as DNA, the CDR3 is TGTGCCAGTAGTATAAGCGGGGGATTCACAGATACGCAGTATTTT.

The chain has TRBV3-1 (or the pseudogene TRBV3-2) and TRBJ2-2; D possibly corresponds to TRBD2 (5 bases). Trimming shortened V by 0 bases and J by 6 bases, and 17 bases separated the two germline ends. This CDR3 has 17 amino acids. Germline V gene data show CDR1 as LGHDT and CDR2 as YNNKEL (reference sequence). CDR3 coding DNA: TGTGCCAGCAGCCAAGATTTCGGTACTATTAGCGCCGGGGAGCTGTTTTTT. This translates into CASSQDFGTISAGELFF.

Written as DNA, the CDR3 is TGTGCCAGCAGCTCGCTAGCGGGAGGGGGGAATGAGCAGTTCTTC. It is translated as CASSSLAGGGNEQFF. The chain employs TRBV7-2 and TRBJ2-1; 12 nucleotides match TRBD2. V trimming: 4 bases; J trimming: 7 bases; junction bases outside the gene matches: 5. This CDR3 region has 15 residues. The germline CDR1 and CDR2 sequences are SGHTA and FQGNSA.

This clone appeared a single time. The DNA for the CDR3 is TGTGCCAGCAGCTTTTGTCGGGGACTAATACTGCACGAGCAGTACTTC. Its protein product is CASSFCRGLILHEQYF. The J gene is TRBJ2-7, the V gene TRBV12-1; TRBD2, the table's D call, lacks a check against the DNA. TRBV12-1 is described as a pseudogene. CDR3 length equals 16 residues.

This clone was counted once. The V call is TRBV24-1, the J call TRBJ2-3; tentative D call: TRBD1 (6 bases). V lost 0 bases, J lost 0 bases, and 15 bases lay in between. CDR1 KGHDR and CDR2 SFDVKD come from the germline V gene. The CDR3 runs 18 residues. The CDR3, as DNA: TGTGCCACCAGTGATTTGCACAAACAGGGAAGGAGCACAGATACGCAGTATTTT. This sequence encodes CATSDLHKQGRSTDTQYF.

This clone occurred a few times. This sequence joins TRBV7-2 and TRBJ1-5; tentative D call: TRBD1 (6 bases). In germline, CDR1 is SGHTA, CDR2 FQGNSA. The CDR3 spans 16 residues. V shed 5 bases and J shed 0 bases, with 14 bases lying between them. CDR3 loop: CASSIATGHSNQPQHF. In DNA, the CDR3 is TGTGCCAGCAGCATCGCGACAGGACATAGCAATCAGCCCCAGCATTTT.

This sequence joins TRBV19 and TRBJ2-7, with 7 bases aligning to TRBD1. Germline CDR1 and CDR2: LNHDA and SQIVND (reference sequence). V was clipped by 4 bases and J by 2 bases; unmatched bases: 8. The CDR3 is 15 residues long. In DNA, the CDR3 is TGTGCCAGTAGTAGCTCCGGGACAGCTACCTACGAGCAGTACTTC. Translation: CASSSSGTATYEQYF.

The CDR3 spells CASSSAGTGMMKLFF. CDR3 nucleotide sequence: TGTGCCAGCAGTTCCGCCGGGACAGGGATGATGAAACTGTTTTTT. J is TRBJ1-4 and V is TRBV6-2 or TRBV6-3; 9 bases line up with TRBD1. CDR1 and CDR2 from the germline V gene are MNHEY and SVGEGT. Trimming took 4 bases from V and 11 from J; bases not matched to a gene: 11. This CDR3 spans 15 amino acids.

This clone was seen more than once but under ten times. CDR3 amino acids: CASSRGVKARGRYEQYF. In nucleotides, the CDR3 is TGTGCCAGCAGTCGGGGGGTCAAGGCACGGGGGCGTTACGAGCAGTACTTC. The V gene is TRBV28, the J gene TRBJ2-7, with TRBD2 as a possible D gene (7 bases). V was trimmed by 5 bases and J by 4 bases, leaving 24 bases between them. Germline V gene data show CDR1 as MDHEN and CDR2 as SYDVKM. The CDR3 is 17 amino acids.

The J gene is TRBJ2-3, the V gene TRBV11-1; TRBD1 agrees at 10 bases. Trimming cost V 6 bases and J 5 bases; bases outside gene matches: 11. The CDR3 extends over 16 amino acids. Germline CDR1 is SGHAT and CDR2 is FQDESV (reference sequence). CDR3 sequence reads: CASRFRGQGVVDTQYF. In nucleotides, the CDR3 is TGTGCCAGCAGATTCCGAGGACAGGGGGTGGTAGATACGCAGTATTTT. The entire variable domain, with the rest obtained from reference TRBV11-1 and TRBJ2-3, is as follows: EAEVAQSPRYKITEKSQAVAFWCDPISGHATLYWYRQILGQGPELLVQFQDESVVDDSQLPKDRFSAERLKGVDSTLKIQPAELGDSAMYLCASRFRGQGVVDTQYFGPGTRLTVL.

The genes are TRBV6-2 or TRBV6-3 and TRBJ2-1, with 7 bases aligning to TRBD1. J gave up 0 bases and V 4 bases, and 6 bases lay outside the gene matches. This CDR3 has 16 amino acids. CDR1 MNHEY and CDR2 SVGEGT come from the germline V gene. The CDR3, as DNA: TGTGCCAGCAGTTCACAGGGGTCCGGCTCCTACAATGAGCAGTTCTTC. It translates to CASSSQGSGSYNEQFF.

V is TRBV18 and J is TRBJ2-7; possible D gene TRBD2, 5 bases. Germline CDR1 and CDR2: KGHSH and LQKENI. Trimming shortened V by 6 bases and J by 4 bases, and 13 bases separated the two germline ends. CDR3 length: 13 residues. The CDR3 DNA reads TGTGCCAGCTCCCGGGCGCCGGGATACGAGCAGTACTTC. Residues: CASSRAPGYEQYF.

The CDR3 nucleotides read TGCGCCAGCAGCCAAGATAGGCAGGGGGCCAACTATGGCTACACCTTC. Amino acids: CASSQDRQGANYGYTF. V is TRBV4-3 and J is TRBJ1-2; 8 bases match TRBD1. CDR1 LGHNA and CDR2 YSLEER come from the germline V gene. Unmatched junction bases numbered 5, after V lost 0 bases and J lost 2 bases. The CDR3 length is 16 residues.

The chain is built from TRBV7-3 and TRBJ1-1, with a weak D call TRBD1 (5 bases). V lost 5 bases, J lost 4 bases, and 14 bases lay in between. The CDR3 spans 14 residues. Germline values: CDR1 SGHTA, CDR2 FQGTGA. CDR3 sequence: CASSPTVQGTEAFF. CDR3 DNA: TGTGCCAGCAGCCCCACGGTTCAGGGCACTGAAGCTTTCTTT.

V and J are TRBV2 and TRBJ2-5; 7 nucleotides agree with TRBD1. V was clipped by 7 bases and J by 5 bases; unmatched bases: 4. Germline V gives CDR1 SNHLY, CDR2 FYNNEI. The CDR3 is 12 residues long. The chain's CDR3 is CASITGVETQYF. The DNA for the CDR3 is TGTGCCAGCATCACAGGGGTGGAGACCCAGTACTTC.

The chain employs TRBV5-5 and TRBJ2-3; TRBD2 agrees at 13 bases. The CDR3 loop spans 16 amino acids. Unmatched junction bases numbered 5, after V lost 4 bases and J lost 3 bases. Germline V lookup: CDR1 SGHKS, CDR2 YYEKEE (reference sequence). The CDR3 is CASSAGLAGVTDTQYF. CDR3 bases: TGTGCCAGCAGCGCCGGACTAGCGGGAGTTACAGATACGCAGTATTTT. The whole variable domain, filled in from reference TRBV5-5 and TRBJ2-3, reads DAGVTQSPTHLIKTRGQQVTLRCSPISGHKSVSWYQQVLGQGPQFIFQYYEKEERGRGNFPDRFSARQFPNYSSELNVNALLLGDSALYLCASSAGLAGVTDTQYFGPGTRLTVL.

The gene calls are TRBV7-8 and TRBJ2-3; TRBD2 matches at 12 bases. Germline V CDR1 and CDR2: SGHVS, FQNEAQ. The CDR3 is made up of 15 amino acids. Trimming removed 5 bases from V and 7 bases from J; junction bases left unmatched: 7. The CDR3 DNA is TGTGCCAGCAGCACCCGACTAGCGGGAGCAAATACGCAGTATTTT. It is translated as CASSTRLAGANTQYF.

The genes are TRBV28 and TRBJ2-7; the match to TRBD2 covers 7 bases. Per germline, CDR1 MDHEN and CDR2 SYDVKM. CDR3 length: 14 amino acids. The V gene end was trimmed by 5 bases and the J gene end by 3 bases; junction bases not matched to a gene: 7. The CDR3 region is CASSPTGGSYEQYF. CDR3 nucleotide sequence: TGTGCCAGCAGTCCCACGGGGGGAAGCTACGAGCAGTACTTC.

V is TRBV18 and J is TRBJ2-7, with TRBD1 as a possible D gene (5 bases). This CDR3 region has 14 residues. Trimming cost V 3 bases and J 0 bases, with 9 bases left between them. Per the germline V gene, CDR1 is KGHSH and CDR2 is LQKENI. CDR3 amino acids: CASSPPGFSYEQYF. CDR3 coding DNA: TGTGCCAGCTCACCCCCAGGGTTCTCCTACGAGCAGTACTTC.

This sequence joins TRBV5-1 and TRBJ1-2; 11 positions agree with TRBD1. This CDR3 region has 15 residues. Germline CDR1 reads SGHRS; CDR2 reads YFSETQ. V lost 0 bases to trimming and J lost 8 bases; unmatched junction nucleotides: 6. The CDR3 spells CASSLGGQGAGGYTF. CDR3 in DNA: TGCGCCAGCAGCTTGGGAGGACAGGGGGCAGGAGGCTACACCTTC.

The gene calls are TRBV5-8 and TRBJ1-2, with TRBD1 matching over 10 bases. Germline CDR1 and CDR2: SGHTS and YDEGEE. Trimming cost V 1 base and J 8 bases; bases outside gene matches: 14. The CDR3 length is 17 residues. CDR3 nucleotide sequence: TGTGCCAGCAGCTTGTCCCGGGACAGGGGCTCTACTCGAGGCTACACCTTC. Its translation is CASSLSRDRGSTRGYTF.

The rearrangement uses TRBV2 and TRBJ1-1, with TRBD1 identical over 7 bases. CDR1 and CDR2 (germline): SNHLY, FYNNEI. The J segment lost 4 bases and the V segment lost 6 bases, leaving 11 bases of the junction unmatched. The CDR3 sequence is 15 residues long. The CDR3 DNA follows: TGTGCCAGCAGCCCGACAGGGCTAATGGCCACTGAAGCTTTCTTT. Protein product: CASSPTGLMATEAFF.

The count of this clone is one. CDR3 sequence (DNA): TGTGCCAGCAGCTTAACGCAGGCCCAAGGCACTGAAGCTTTCTTT. Protein sequence: CASSLTQAQGTEAFF. The rearrangement joins TRBV7-9 to TRBJ1-1; D is unclear. The germline V gene has CDR1 SEHNR and CDR2 FQNEAQ (reference sequence). V was clipped by 2 bases and J by 4 bases, with 14 bases between them. The CDR3 is made up of 15 amino acids.

The J gene is TRBJ2-3, the V gene TRBV18; weak D call: TRBD1 (6 bases). Germline V CDR1 and CDR2: KGHSH, LQKENI. This CDR3 is 14 amino acids long. V shed 5 bases and J shed 4 bases, with 13 bases lying between them. The CDR3 region has the DNA TGTGCCAGCTCAAGGGGGAACAGGGCAGATACGCAGTATTTT. It yields the protein CASSRGNRADTQYF.